The entry below gives a single T cell receptor beta chain sequence along with its context. Its ends do not fully match the called genes, so a read error is possible. The data stem from a study of cytomegalovirus exposure and HLA in healthy donors. Overall study context: A prior analysis found roughly 110 million unique TCR beta sequences from some 200 million T cells.

60 Vbeta and 13 Jbeta primers were used in PCR. The data were produced by immunoSEQ multiplex PCR, yet TCRdb's version contains in-frame clones alone and is incomplete. This table has 90,000 to 120,000 clones, 60% to 70% appearing once. The sequence was collected from a man aged 30 to 39 in good health and CMV-seropositive. Specimen: PBMCs.

CDR3 in DNA: TGTTCCAGCAGCTTAGGAGGACAGGGGACCTACGAGCAGTACTTC. It is translated as CSSSLGGQGTYEQYF. The gene calls are TRBV7-9 and TRBJ2-7; 9 bases agree with TRBD1. The CDR3 spans 15 residues. Germline CDR1 SEHNR, CDR2 FQNEAQ (reference sequence).